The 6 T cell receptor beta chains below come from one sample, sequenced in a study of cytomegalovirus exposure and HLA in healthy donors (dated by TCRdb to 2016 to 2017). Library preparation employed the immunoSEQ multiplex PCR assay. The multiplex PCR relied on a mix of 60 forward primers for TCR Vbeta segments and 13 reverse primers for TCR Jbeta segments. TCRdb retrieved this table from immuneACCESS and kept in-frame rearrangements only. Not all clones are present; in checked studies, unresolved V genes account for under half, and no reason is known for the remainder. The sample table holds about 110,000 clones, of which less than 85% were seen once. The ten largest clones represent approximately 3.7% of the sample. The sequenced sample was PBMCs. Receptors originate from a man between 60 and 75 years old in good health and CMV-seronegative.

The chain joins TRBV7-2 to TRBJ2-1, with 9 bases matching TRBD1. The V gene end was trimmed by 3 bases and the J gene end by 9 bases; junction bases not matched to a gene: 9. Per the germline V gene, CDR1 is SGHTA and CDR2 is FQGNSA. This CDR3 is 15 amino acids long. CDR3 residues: CASSFTGQGLGEQFF. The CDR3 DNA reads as TGTGCCAGCAGCTTTACGGGACAGGGTTTGGGTGAGCAGTTCTTC. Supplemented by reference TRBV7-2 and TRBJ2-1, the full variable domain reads GAGVSQSPSNKVTEKGKDVELRCDPISGHTALYWYRQSLGQGLEFLIYFQGNSAPDKSGLPSDRFSAERTGGSVSTLTIQRTQQEDSAVYLCASSFTGQGLGEQFFGPGTRLTVL.

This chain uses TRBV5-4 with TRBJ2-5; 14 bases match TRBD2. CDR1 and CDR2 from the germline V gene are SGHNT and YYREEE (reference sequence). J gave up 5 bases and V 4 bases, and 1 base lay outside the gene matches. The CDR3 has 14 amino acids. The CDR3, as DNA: TGTGCCAGCAGCCGGACTAGCGGGGGGGAGACCCAGTACTTC. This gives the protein CASSRTSGGETQYF.

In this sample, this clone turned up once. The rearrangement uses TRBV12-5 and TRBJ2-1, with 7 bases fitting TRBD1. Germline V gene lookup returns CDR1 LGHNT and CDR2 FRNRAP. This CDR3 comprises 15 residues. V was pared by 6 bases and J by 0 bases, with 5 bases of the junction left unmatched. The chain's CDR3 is CASGLQGSSYNEQFF. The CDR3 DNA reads TGTGCTAGTGGACTACAGGGGAGCTCCTACAATGAGCAGTTCTTC. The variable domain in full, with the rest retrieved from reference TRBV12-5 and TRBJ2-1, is DARVTQTPRHKVTEMGQEVTMRCQPILGHNTVFWYRQTMMQGLELLAYFRNRAPLDDSGMPKDRFSAEMPDATLATLKIQPSEPRDSAVYFCASGLQGSSYNEQFFGPGTRLTVL.

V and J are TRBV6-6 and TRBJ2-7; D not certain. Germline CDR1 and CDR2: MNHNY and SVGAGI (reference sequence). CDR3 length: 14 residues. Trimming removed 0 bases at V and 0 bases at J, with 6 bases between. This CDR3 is CASSYSGSSYEQYV. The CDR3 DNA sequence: TGTGCCAGCAGTTACTCGGGTAGCTCCTACGAGCAGTACGTC.

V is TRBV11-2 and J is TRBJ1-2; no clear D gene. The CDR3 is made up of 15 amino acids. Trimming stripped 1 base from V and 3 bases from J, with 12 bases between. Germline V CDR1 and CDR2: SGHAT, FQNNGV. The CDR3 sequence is CASSLGLPGDYGYTF. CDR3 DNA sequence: TGTGCCAGCAGCTTAGGTCTGCCCGGAGACTATGGCTACACCTTC. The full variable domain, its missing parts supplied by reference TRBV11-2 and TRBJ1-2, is EAGVAQSPRYKIIEKRQSVAFWCNPISGHATLYWYQQILGQGPKLLIQFQNNGVVDDSQLPKDRFSAERLKGVDSTLKIQPAKLEDSAVYLCASSLGLPGDYGYTFGSGTRLTVV.

The CDR3 DNA reads as TGCGCCAGCAGCGCGGGACAGAGACTTTCTGCCCTCCACTTT. It specifies CASSAGQRLSALHF. The chain couples TRBV5-1 to TRBJ1-6; 7 bases are shared with TRBD1. J gave up 14 bases and V 4 bases, and 12 bases lay outside the gene matches. The CDR3 has 14 residues. Germline CDR1 and CDR2: SGHRS and YFSETQ.